This TCR beta chain derives from a study of T cells in Graves' hyperthyroidism and ophthalmopathy. On the study more broadly: The authors collected peripheral blood at initial diagnosis, before any treatment. Study-wide results and caveats: Ophthalmopathy could be told apart from stable hyperthyroidism with a 13 V-J model. Blood also carried most thyroid clonotypes expanded above 0.001.

Remarks on this clonotype: As yet, its antigen is unknown. With a much larger clone just one base away, this may be a read error.

From RNA transcripts, TCR beta CDR3 regions were amplified. HTBI primers drove first-round RT-PCR of the TCR CDR3. One entry per CDR3 protein results from TCRdb running MiXCR on the multiplex PCR reads. The data show around 300,000 distinct CDR3 sequences, roughly 20% seen once. There are 15 residues in the CDR3. J gave up 10 bases and V 3 bases, and 9 bases lay outside the gene matches. The germline CDR1 and CDR2 sequences are KGHSH and LQKENI. This TCR was sampled from a man between 50 and 59 years old with Graves' ophthalmopathy. Sequencing was done on a sample of blood. The chain couples TRBV18 to TRBJ2-1, with 10 bases aligning to TRBD1. For the CDR3, the DNA is TGTGCCAGCTCACCTCGACAGGGGGCAGTCTACGAGCAGTTCTTC. This gives the protein CASSPRQGAVYEQFF.